This paragraph covers one T cell receptor beta chain sequence. Its antigen is not known. The time point was: week 3, after first cycle of checkpoint inhibitor. Sampling occurred pretreatment (T0) and at week 3 (W3), after cycle one of checkpoint blockade. Patients had no prior systemic cancer treatment, immunosuppressants or other active cancers. This entry is derived from a study of blood T cell dynamics during melanoma immunotherapy. About the study: Metastatic melanoma patients received first-line pembrolizumab or nivolumab plus ipilimumab.

Assay used: immunoSEQ multiplex PCR; TCRdb lists only in-frame clones, some missing. The table records around 12,000 clones, 84% of them present only once. Whole-study results and caveats: Unlike progressors, later disease-control patients had W3 repertoires gaining clonality or diversity.

CDR1 and CDR2 (germline): SGHVT, SQSDAQ. The CDR3 extends over 15 amino acids. V lost 0 bases, J lost 4 bases, and 12 bases lay in between. This TCR derives from a human donor with melanoma. The chain links TRBV7-4 to TRBJ1-2; D remains unclear. Sequencing was performed on blood, taken from a patient treated with checkpoint blockade. The CDR3 sequence is CASSLATTALYGYTF. The CDR3 DNA reads as TGTGCCAGCAGCTTAGCGACCACAGCCCTCTATGGCTACACCTTC.